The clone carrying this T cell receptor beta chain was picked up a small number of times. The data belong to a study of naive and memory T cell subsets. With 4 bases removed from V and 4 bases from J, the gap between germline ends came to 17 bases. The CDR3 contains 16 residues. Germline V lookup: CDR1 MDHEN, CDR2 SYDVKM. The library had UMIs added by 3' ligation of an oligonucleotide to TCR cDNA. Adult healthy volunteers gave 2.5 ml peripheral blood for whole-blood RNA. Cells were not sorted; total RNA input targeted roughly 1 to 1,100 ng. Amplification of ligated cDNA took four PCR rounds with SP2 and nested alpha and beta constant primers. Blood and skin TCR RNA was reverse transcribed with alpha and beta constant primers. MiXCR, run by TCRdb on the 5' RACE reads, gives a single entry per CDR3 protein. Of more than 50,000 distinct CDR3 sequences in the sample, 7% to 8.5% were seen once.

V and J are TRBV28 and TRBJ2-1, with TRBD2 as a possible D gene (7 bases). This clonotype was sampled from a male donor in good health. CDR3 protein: CASSWYLGGDYNEQFF. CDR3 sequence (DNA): TGTGCCAGCAGTTGGTATTTAGGGGGGGATTACAATGAGCAGTTCTTC.